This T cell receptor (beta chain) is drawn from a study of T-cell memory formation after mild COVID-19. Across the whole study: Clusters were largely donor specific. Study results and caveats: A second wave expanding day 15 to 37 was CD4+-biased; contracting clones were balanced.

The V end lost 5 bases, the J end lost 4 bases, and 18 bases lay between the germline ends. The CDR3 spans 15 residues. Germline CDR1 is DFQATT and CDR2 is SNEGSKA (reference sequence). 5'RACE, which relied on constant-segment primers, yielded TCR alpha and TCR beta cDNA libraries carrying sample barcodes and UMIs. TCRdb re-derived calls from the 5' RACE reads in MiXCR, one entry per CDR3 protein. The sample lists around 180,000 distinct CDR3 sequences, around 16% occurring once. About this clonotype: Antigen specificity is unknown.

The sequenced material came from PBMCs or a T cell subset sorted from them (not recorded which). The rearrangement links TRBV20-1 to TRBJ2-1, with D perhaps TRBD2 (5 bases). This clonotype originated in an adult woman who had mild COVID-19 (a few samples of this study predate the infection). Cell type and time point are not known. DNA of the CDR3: TGCAGTGCTCTAGGGCGGACTTGGCTATACAATGAGCAGTTCTTC. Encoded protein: CSALGRTWLYNEQFF.